A single T cell receptor beta chain is shown here with its context. Its target is unknown. It was second doses at about 4 or about 12 weeks that were pooled. CDR1 and CDR2 (germline): SGDLS, YYNGEE. Trimming left V 0 bases short and J 2 bases short, with 8 bases between. This CDR3 comprises 15 residues. This sample stems from a study of T cell responses to AZD1222 COVID-19 vaccine. TCRdb's table, derived via immunoSEQ multiplex PCR, lists solely in-frame clones and lacks some. In the table there are 150,000 to 250,000 clones, 80% to 95% of which are singletons. General observations from the study: Baseline serostatus was positive in only a handful of AZD1222 recipients. Spike regions recognized by vaccine-associated CD4 TCRs spanned the protein, led by 160-218 and 743-854. Clonal diversity was possibly underestimated; the donors were predominantly white British and more often female.

This chain uses TRBV9 with TRBJ1-4; D is unclear. The sequences come from peripheral blood, collected 28 days after the second AZD1222 dose. The TCR was taken from an adult who received the AZD1222 COVID-19 vaccine. CDR3 sequence: CASSVATRTNEKLFF. Written as DNA, the CDR3 is TGTGCCAGCAGCGTAGCTACGAGGACTAATGAAAAACTGTTTTTT.